This T cell receptor (beta chain) was captured in a study of shared clonotypes between healthy human individuals. Notes on the study in general: Large sequencing depth failed to make sorted-subset sequencing complete, rarefaction showed.

The length of the CDR3 is 13 residues. The V and J ends lost 5 bases and 3 bases, in that order; junction bases with no gene match: 3. In germline, CDR1 is MGHDK, CDR2 SYGVNS. Turning to this clone: Its antigen is not known.

Terminally differentiated effector memory CD45RA+ cells were excluded by CCR7 positive selection of CD45RO-negative cells. Per sorted-subset replicate PCR, input was roughly 220 ng DNA, representing around 28,000 T cell genomes. Clones were read by immunoSEQ multiplex PCR, and TCRdb kept only the in-frame ones, dropping some. This sample has more than 2 million clones, with 80% to 95% found just once. Sequences were obtained from naive CD8+ T cells from PBMCs. The genes are TRBV25-1 and TRBJ1-1; TRBD1 matches at 7 bases. The sequence came from a man aged 18 to 29 in good health. Some clones in this sample may be carry-over from other donors' samples. Here the CDR3 reads CASSKTGHTEAFF. The CDR3 region has the DNA TGTGCCAGCAGTAAGACAGGGCACACTGAAGCTTTCTTT. The full variable domain, completed using reference TRBV25-1 and TRBJ1-1, is EADIYQTPRYLVIGTGKKITLECSQTMGHDKMYWYQQDPGMELHLIHYSYGVNSTEKGDLSSESTVSRIRTEHFPLTLESARPSHTSQYLCASSKTGHTEAFFGQGTRLTVV.